This T cell receptor (beta chain) stems from a study of blood T cell repertoires in COVID-19. Study as a whole: The United States, Italy and Spain provided the acute and convalescent COVID-19 samples.

In the original workflow: Reference gene primer amplification gave estimated nucleated cell counts. Assay used: immunoSEQ multiplex PCR; TCRdb lists only in-frame clones, some missing. The DNA gave D and trimming, while V, J and clone size come from that table. The repertoire holds about 350,000 clones, with over 75% as singletons. Across 24 US areas, participants ranged in age from 18 to 89 years. The receptor comes from a woman aged 30 to 39 who had recovered from COVID-19. Source material: PBMCs or T cells enriched from blood (not recorded which).

CDR3 bases: TGTGCCAGCAGCTTAGTAGGACAGGGTGTCTCCTACGAGCAGTACTTC. Amino acids: CASSLVGQGVSYEQYF. The rearrangement uses TRBV7-8 and TRBJ2-7; 8 positions agree with TRBD1. CDR1 SGHVS and CDR2 FQNEAQ come from the germline V gene. The CDR3 length is 16 residues. V trimming: 1 base; J trimming: 0 bases; junction bases outside the gene matches: 5.